Listed below are T cell receptor beta chains from one sample, sequenced in a study of T-cell memory formation after mild COVID-19. TCRdb reprocessed the 5' RACE reads via MiXCR and lists one record per CDR3 protein. The sample has about 250,000 distinct CDR3 sequences, less than 20% seen once. What was sequenced was PBMCs or a T cell subset sorted from them (not recorded which). Every receptor here comes from an adult woman who had mild COVID-19 (a few samples of this study predate the infection). Cell type and time point are not known. CDR3s include the opening cysteine and the closing phenylalanine or tryptophan. A D gene is named only where the DNA matches it firmly. Only part of the rows carry a size: once, few, many, or a class if the clone is expanded.

d_gene	abundance	v_gene	j_gene	CDR3aa	CDR3nt
TRBD1	many	TRBV5-6	TRBJ1-1	CASSLVTGEAFF	TGTGCCAGCAGCTTGGTGACAGGGGAAGCTTTCTTT
TRBD2	few	TRBV7-9	TRBJ2-1	CASRPGGEQFF	TGTGCCAGCAGACCCGGGGGGGAGCAGTTCTTC
-	many	TRBV12-3/TRBV12-4	TRBJ2-3	CASSPRERFTDTQYF	TGTGCCAGCAGTCCGAGGGAGCGGTTCACAGATACGCAGTATTTT
-	few	TRBV20-1	TRBJ1-5	CSASRPDIQNQPQHF	TGCAGTGCCTCACGTCCGGACATCCAAAATCAGCCCCAGCATTTT
-	once	TRBV4-1	TRBJ1-4	CASSLGPYEKLFF	TGCGCCAGCAGCCTGGGACCATATGAAAAACTGTTTTTT
-	few	TRBV5-1	TRBJ1-1	CASSLVNRALNTEAFF	TGCGCCAGCAGCTTAGTAAACCGGGCCTTGAACACTGAAGCTTTCTTT
-	few	TRBV7-3	TRBJ2-1	CASNEGTHEQFF	TGTGCCAGCAACGAGGGAACCCATGAGCAGTTCTTC
TRBD1	-	TRBV12-3/TRBV12-4	TRBJ1-2	CASRHTGGSGYTF	TGTGCCAGCAGGCATACAGGGGGGAGTGGCTACACCTTC
TRBD1	-	TRBV18	TRBJ1-1	CASSPPTGAWTEAFF	TGTGCCAGCTCACCACCAACAGGGGCTTGGACTGAAGCTTTCTTT
TRBD1	few	TRBV5-1	TRBJ2-7	CASSAPGTGSSYEQYF	TGCGCCAGCAGCGCACCTGGGACAGGGTCTTCCTACGAGCAGTACTTC
-	few	TRBV12-3/TRBV12-4	TRBJ2-2	CASSPRRVRTGELFF	TGTGCCAGCAGCCCGCGGCGGGTCAGGACCGGGGAGCTGTTTTTT
-	-	TRBV4-1	TRBJ2-2	CASSPRRQGGDPGELFF	TGCGCCAGCAGCCCCCGTCGACAGGGAGGGGACCCCGGGGAGCTGTTTTTT
-	-	TRBV15	TRBJ1-2	CATSRELIRQGTGYGYTF	TGTGCCACCAGCAGGGAATTGATACGGCAGGGGACCGGCTATGGCTACACCTTC
TRBD2	many	TRBV10-3	TRBJ2-1	CAIRGVSGSSYNEQFF	TGTGCCATCAGAGGAGTTAGCGGGAGCTCCTACAATGAGCAGTTCTTC
-	few	TRBV30	TRBJ1-6	CAWREAGLNNSPLHF	TGTGCCTGGAGGGAGGCAGGGCTGAATAATTCACCCCTCCACTTT
-	few	TRBV7-2	TRBJ1-2	CASSRTWTENYGYTF	TGTGCCAGCAGCCGCACCTGGACAGAGAACTATGGCTACACCTTC
TRBD2	few	TRBV10-3	TRBJ2-1	CAISESLAGVHEQFF	TGTGCCATCAGTGAGTCACTAGCGGGAGTACATGAGCAGTTCTTC
TRBD1	-	TRBV2	TRBJ2-1	CASIKTGTANNEQFF	TGTGCCAGCATCAAAACCGGGACAGCAAACAATGAGCAGTTCTTC
TRBD2	many	TRBV6-6	TRBJ2-3	CASSSGAGRGRGTDTQYF	TGTGCCAGCTCGAGCGGGGCCGGGAGAGGCCGGGGTACAGATACGCAGTATTTT
-	few	TRBV12-3/TRBV12-4	TRBJ2-1	CASSLPGTRHGEQFF	TGTGCCAGCAGTTTACCCGGGACACGTCACGGGGAGCAGTTCTTC
TRBD2	few	TRBV27	TRBJ2-3	CASASGRATSTDTQYF	TGTGCCAGTGCTAGCGGGAGGGCGACTAGCACAGATACGCAGTATTTT
TRBD1	few	TRBV20-1	TRBJ1-6	CSARGDRGNSPLHF	TGCAGTGCTAGAGGGGACAGGGGTAATTCACCCCTCCACTTT
-	-	TRBV5-1	TRBJ2-3	CASSLETASTDTQYF	TGCGCCAGCAGCTTGGAGACAGCAAGCACAGATACGCAGTATTTT
-	-	TRBV29-1	TRBJ1-2	CSVGGGADYGYTF	TGCAGCGTTGGGGGGGGCGCCGACTATGGCTACACCTTC
-	few	TRBV27	TRBJ2-7	CASGETPSYEQYF	TGTGCCAGCGGAGAAACACCCTCCTACGAGCAGTACTTC
TRBD2	-	TRBV7-2	TRBJ2-7	CASSLGLAATYEQYF	TGTGCCAGCAGCTTAGGTCTAGCGGCTACCTACGAGCAGTACTTC
TRBD2	many	TRBV15	TRBJ2-3	CATSTGLAGPISTDTQYF	TGTGCCACCAGCACCGGACTAGCGGGGCCCATTAGCACAGATACGCAGTATTTT
TRBD2	few	TRBV7-8	TRBJ2-3	CASSPILAGEGTDTQYF	TGTGCCAGCAGCCCCATTCTAGCGGGAGAGGGCACAGATACGCAGTATTTT
TRBD1	few	TRBV27	TRBJ1-6	CASTRRGTPSPLHF	TGTGCCAGCACCCGCAGGGGGACACCTTCACCCCTCCACTTT
-	-	TRBV7-3	TRBJ1-5	CASSSERNQPQHF	TGTGCCAGCAGCTCGGAGAGGAATCAGCCCCAGCATTTT
-	many	TRBV10-3	TRBJ2-2	CAISLKRLNTGELFF	TGTGCCATCAGTCTAAAACGGCTGAACACCGGGGAGCTGTTTTTT
-	few	TRBV7-3	TRBJ1-1	CASSRGTYTEAFF	TGTGCCAGCTCAAGGGGGACGTACACTGAAGCTTTCTTT
-	few	TRBV7-9	TRBJ1-4	CAVEGVTNEKLFF	TGTGCCGTCGAAGGGGTGACTAATGAAAAACTGTTTTTT
-	-	TRBV24-1	TRBJ1-5	CATSGSGRYNQPQHF	TGTGCCACCAGTGGATCCGGGCGATACAATCAGCCCCAGCATTTT
-	few	TRBV12-3/TRBV12-4	TRBJ1-2	CASSAGMNYGYTF	TGTGCCAGCAGTGCAGGCATGAACTATGGCTACACCTTC
-	-	TRBV19	TRBJ2-1	CARPCGAYNEQFF	TGTGCTCGCCCGTGCGGGGCTTACAATGAGCAGTTCTTC
TRBD2	-	TRBV6-5	TRBJ2-7	CASSPGLAGAYEQYF	TGTGCCAGCAGTCCAGGACTAGCGGGGGCCTACGAGCAGTACTTC
-	many	TRBV11-2	TRBJ2-7	CASSLERLSGASYEQYF	TGTGCCAGCAGCTTAGAACGGTTGAGCGGCGCCTCCTACGAGCAGTACTTC
TRBD2	few	TRBV7-7	TRBJ2-1	CASSFSGGPNNEQFF	TGTGCCAGCAGCTTTAGCGGGGGTCCTAACAATGAGCAGTTCTTC
-	-	TRBV4-2	TRBJ1-2	CASSQEGGNYGYTF	TGTGCCAGCAGCCAAGAAGGAGGGAACTATGGCTACACCTTC
-	-	TRBV23-1	TRBJ1-5	CASSQSCKAMMSNQPQHF	TGCGCCAGCAGTCAATCGTGTAAAGCAATGATGAGCAATCAGCCCCAGCATTTT
-	-	TRBV3-1	TRBJ2-5	CACSLRGPQETQYF	TGTGCCTGCAGCCTTAGGGGCCCACAAGAGACCCAGTACTTC
-	-	TRBV5-1	TRBJ1-2	CASSLGEAYGYTF	TGCGCCAGCAGCTTGGGGGAGGCCTATGGCTACACCTTC
-	-	TRBV7-3	TRBJ2-3	CASSLLGLADTQYF	TGTGCCAGCAGCTTATTGGGTTTAGCAGATACGCAGTATTTT
-	many	TRBV20-1	TRBJ1-1	CSARDRLHLGTEAFF	TGCAGTGCTAGAGATCGTCTACACCTCGGGACTGAAGCTTTCTTT